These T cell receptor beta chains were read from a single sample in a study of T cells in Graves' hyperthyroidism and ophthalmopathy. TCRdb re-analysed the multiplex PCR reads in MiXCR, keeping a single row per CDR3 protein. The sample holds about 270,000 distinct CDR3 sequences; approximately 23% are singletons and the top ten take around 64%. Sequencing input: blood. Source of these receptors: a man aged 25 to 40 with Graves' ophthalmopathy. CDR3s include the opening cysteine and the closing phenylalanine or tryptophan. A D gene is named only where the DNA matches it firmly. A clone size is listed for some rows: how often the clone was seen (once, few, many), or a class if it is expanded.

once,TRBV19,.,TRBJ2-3,TGTGCCAGTACCACTAGACATACTAGCACAGATACGCAGTATTTT,CASTTRHTSTDTQYF
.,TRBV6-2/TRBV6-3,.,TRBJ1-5,TGTGCCAGCACCCAGGACCCCTCTCAGCCCCAGCATTTT,CASTQDPSQPQHF
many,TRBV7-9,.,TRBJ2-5,TGTGCCAGCAGCCCATTCTTTCTGGGCCAAGAGACCCAGTACTTC,CASSPFFLGQETQYF
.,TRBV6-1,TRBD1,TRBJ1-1,TGTGCCAGCACCGCGACAGGGTCCTCCACTGAAGCTTTCTTT,CASTATGSSTEAFF
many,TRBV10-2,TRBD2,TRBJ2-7,TGCGCCAGCAGTCCGACTAGCGGGAGGATCAACGAGCAGTACTTC,CASSPTSGRINEQYF
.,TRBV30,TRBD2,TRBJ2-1,TGTGCCTGGGTCGGACTAGCGCCTTTAGGTGAGCAGTTCTTC,CAWVGLAPLGEQFF
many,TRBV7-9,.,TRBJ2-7,TGTGCCAGCAGCTGGACGGGTGGGGAGTACGAGCAGTACTTC,CASSWTGGEYEQYF
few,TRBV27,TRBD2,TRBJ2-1,TGTGCCAGCAGTACGGTGGGGCTAGCGGGTTACAATGAGCAGTTCTTC,CASSTVGLAGYNEQFF
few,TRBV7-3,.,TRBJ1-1,TGTGCCAGCAGCTTAACGGGGACTTTTCTTGTGCAGTTTGGCACTGAAGCTTTCTTT,CASSLTGTFLVQFGTEAFF
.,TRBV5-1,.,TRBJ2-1,TGCGCCAGCAGCTTGAGGGTAGCGATCGGGTCGTCCAATGAGCAGTTCTTC,CASSLRVAIGSSNEQFF
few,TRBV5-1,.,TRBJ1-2,TGCGCCAGCAGCTTGGCGGGGGACATCTACTACACCTTC,CASSLAGDIYYTF
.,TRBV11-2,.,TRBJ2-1,TGTGCCAGCAGCCCCGCGAGGCAGGGAGGGCAGTTCTTC,CASSPARQGGQFF
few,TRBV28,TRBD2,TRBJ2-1,TGTGCCAGCAGGGGGATTAGCGGGATTGAGCAGTTCTTC,CASRGISGIEQFF
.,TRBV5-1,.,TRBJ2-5,TGCGCCAGCACCGAATTTGGGCACCAAGAGACCCAGTACTTC,CASTEFGHQETQYF
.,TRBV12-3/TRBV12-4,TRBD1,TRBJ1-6,TGTGCCAGCAGTTCATTCGGGACAGGCCTTTCACCCCTCCACTTT,CASSSFGTGLSPLHF
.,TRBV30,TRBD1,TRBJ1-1,TGTGCCTGGAGTGTACAGGGGGCGCTCAGTGAAGCTTTCTTT,CAWSVQGALSEAFF
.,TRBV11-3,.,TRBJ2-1,TGTGCCAGCAGCCAAGGTGGTGACAATGAGCAGTTCTTC,CASSQGGDNEQFF
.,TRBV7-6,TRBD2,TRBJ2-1,TGTGCCAGCAGCCCGGGACTAGGAGGGGGAGATGAGCAGTTCTTC,CASSPGLGGGDEQFF
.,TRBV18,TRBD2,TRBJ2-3,TGTGCCAGCTCACCACCGGCGGGAGTCACAGATACGCAGTATTTT,CASSPPAGVTDTQYF
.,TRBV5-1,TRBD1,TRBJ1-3,TGCGCCAGCAGCTTAGGGACAGGGGCGCCTGGAAACACCATATATTTT,CASSLGTGAPGNTIYF
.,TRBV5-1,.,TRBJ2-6,TGCGCCAGCAGTGCAGGGGTTGGGGCCAACGTCCTGACTTTC,CASSAGVGANVLTF
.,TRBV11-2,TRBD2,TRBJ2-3,TGTGCCAGCAGCACGACTAGCGGGGGGGCGGTAGATACGCAGTATTTT,CASSTTSGGAVDTQYF
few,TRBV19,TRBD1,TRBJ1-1,TGTGCCAGTAGCAGCCAATCTCGACAGGGAAGCTTTCATACTGAAGCTTTCTTT,CASSSQSRQGSFHTEAFF
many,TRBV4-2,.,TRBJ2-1,TGTGCCAGCAGTCCTACTTCCCTCTCCTACAATGAGCAGTTCTTC,CASSPTSLSYNEQFF
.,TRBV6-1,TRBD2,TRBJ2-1,TGTGCCAGCAGTGAGGTGGGAGGGCCGAATGAGCAGTTCTTC,CASSEVGGPNEQFF
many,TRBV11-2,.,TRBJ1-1,TGTGCCAGCAGCTTCAGGGGTGGAACTGAAGCTTTCTTT,CASSFRGGTEAFF
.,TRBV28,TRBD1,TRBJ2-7,TGTGCCAGCAGTCGCAACCCAGGGACAGGGGGCGACGAGCAGTACTTC,CASSRNPGTGGDEQYF
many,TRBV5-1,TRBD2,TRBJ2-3,TGCGCCAGCAGTCGGACTAGCGGGAGGGCAGATACGCAGTATTTT,CASSRTSGRADTQYF
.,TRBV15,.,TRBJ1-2,TGTGCCACCAGCAGAGATCGGGGGGGCAACTATGGCTACACCTTC,CATSRDRGGNYGYTF
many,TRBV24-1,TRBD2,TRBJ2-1,TGTGCCACCAGTGATCGGGGGGGGGGACTAGCGAAGAATGAGCAGTTCTTC,CATSDRGGGLAKNEQFF
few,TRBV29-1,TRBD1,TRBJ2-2,TGCAGCGTCCAACAGGGGATTGAGACCGGGGAGCTGTTTTTT,CSVQQGIETGELFF